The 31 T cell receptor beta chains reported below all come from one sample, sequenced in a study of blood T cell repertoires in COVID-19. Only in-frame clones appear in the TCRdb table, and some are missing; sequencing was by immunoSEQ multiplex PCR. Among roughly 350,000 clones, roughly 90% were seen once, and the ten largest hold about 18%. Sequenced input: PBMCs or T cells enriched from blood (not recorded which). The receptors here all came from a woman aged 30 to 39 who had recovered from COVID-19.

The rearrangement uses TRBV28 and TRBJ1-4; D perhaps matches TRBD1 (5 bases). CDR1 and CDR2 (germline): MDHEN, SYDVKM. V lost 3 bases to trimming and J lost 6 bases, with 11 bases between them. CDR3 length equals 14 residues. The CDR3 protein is CASSFAGADEKLFF. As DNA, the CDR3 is TGTGCCAGCAGTTTCGCTGGGGCGGATGAAAAACTGTTTTTT.

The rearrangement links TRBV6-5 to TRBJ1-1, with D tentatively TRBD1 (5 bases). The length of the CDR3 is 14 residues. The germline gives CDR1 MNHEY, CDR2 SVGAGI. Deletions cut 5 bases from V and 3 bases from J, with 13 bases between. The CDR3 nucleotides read TGTGCCAGCAGTACCCAGGGTGGGGACACTGAAGCTTTCTTT. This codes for CASSTQGGDTEAFF.

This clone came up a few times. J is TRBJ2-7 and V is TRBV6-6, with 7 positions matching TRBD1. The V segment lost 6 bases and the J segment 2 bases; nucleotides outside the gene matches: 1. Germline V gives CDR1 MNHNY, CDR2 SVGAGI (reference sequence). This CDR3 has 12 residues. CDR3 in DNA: TGTGCCAGCAGCGGGACAGCCTACGAGCAGTACTTC. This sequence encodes CASSGTAYEQYF.

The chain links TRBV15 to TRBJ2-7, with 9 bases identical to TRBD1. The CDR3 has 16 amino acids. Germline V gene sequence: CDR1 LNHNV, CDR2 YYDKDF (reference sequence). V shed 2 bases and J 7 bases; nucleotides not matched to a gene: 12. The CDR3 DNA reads TGTGCCACCAGCAGACTCGCCCGACAGGGGGTTAGAGAGCAGTACTTC. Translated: CATSRLARQGVREQYF.

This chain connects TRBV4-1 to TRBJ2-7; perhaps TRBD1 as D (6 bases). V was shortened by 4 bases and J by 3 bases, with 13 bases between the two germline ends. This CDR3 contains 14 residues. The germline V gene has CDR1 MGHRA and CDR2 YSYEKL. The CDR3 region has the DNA TGCGCCAGCAGCCTCGTAGTACAGGGCTACGAGCAGTACTTC. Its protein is CASSLVVQGYEQYF.

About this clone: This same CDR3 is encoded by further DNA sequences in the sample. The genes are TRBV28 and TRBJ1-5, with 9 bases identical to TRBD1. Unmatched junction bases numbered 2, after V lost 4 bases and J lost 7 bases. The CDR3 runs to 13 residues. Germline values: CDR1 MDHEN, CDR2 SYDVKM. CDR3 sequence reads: CASSSGQGQPQHF. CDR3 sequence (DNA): TGTGCCAGCAGTTCGGGACAGGGACAGCCCCAGCATTTT.

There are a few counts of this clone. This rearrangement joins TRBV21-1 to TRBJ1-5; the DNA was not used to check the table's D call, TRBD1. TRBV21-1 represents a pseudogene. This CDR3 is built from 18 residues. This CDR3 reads CASSRTPGQGSFNQPQHF. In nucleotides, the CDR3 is TGTGCCAGCAGCAGAACACCGGGACAGGGTAGCTTCAATCAGCCCCAGCATTTT.

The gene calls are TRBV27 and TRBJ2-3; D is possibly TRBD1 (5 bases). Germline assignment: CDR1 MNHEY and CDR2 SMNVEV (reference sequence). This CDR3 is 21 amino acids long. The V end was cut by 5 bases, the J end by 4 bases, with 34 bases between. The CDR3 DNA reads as TGTGCCAGCAGTCTGGCGGCATGGTCTTTGGGGTCAGGGCATGGGGCAGATACGCAGTATTTT. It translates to CASSLAAWSLGSGHGADTQYF.

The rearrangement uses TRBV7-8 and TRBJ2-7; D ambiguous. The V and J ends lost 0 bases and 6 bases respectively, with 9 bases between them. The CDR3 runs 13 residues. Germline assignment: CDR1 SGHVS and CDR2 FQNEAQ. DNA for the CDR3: TGTGCCAGCAGCTTAGCCGGGTATTCCGAGCAGTACTTC. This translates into CASSLAGYSEQYF.

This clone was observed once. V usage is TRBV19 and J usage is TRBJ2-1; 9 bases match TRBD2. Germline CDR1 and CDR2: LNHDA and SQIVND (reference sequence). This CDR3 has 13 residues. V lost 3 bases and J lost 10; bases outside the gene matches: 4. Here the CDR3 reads CASSIGTSGEQFF. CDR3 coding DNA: TGTGCCAGTAGTATTGGCACTAGCGGGGAGCAGTTCTTC.

Here the CDR3 reads CAWSAGTSGYNEQFF. In nucleotides, the CDR3 is TGTGCCTGGAGCGCCGGGACTAGCGGTTACAATGAGCAGTTCTTC. J is TRBJ2-1 and V is TRBV30, with TRBD2 matching 11 bases. The V gene end was trimmed by 3 bases and the J gene end by 4 bases; junction bases not matched to a gene: 5. There are 15 residues in the CDR3. Germline V gene lookup returns CDR1 GTSNPN and CDR2 SVGIG (reference sequence). The entire variable domain, with the rest obtained from reference TRBV30 and TRBJ2-1, is as follows: SQTIHQWPATLVQPVGSPLSLECTVEGTSNPNLYWYRQAAGRGLQLLFYSVGIGQISSEVPQNLSASRPQDRQFILSSKKLLLSDSGFYLCAWSAGTSGYNEQFFGPGTRLTVL.

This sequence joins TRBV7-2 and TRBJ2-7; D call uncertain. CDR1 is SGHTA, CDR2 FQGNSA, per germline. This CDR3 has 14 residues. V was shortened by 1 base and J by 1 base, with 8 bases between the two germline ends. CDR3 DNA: TGTGCCAGCAGCTTAGATGGTAGATCCTACGAGCAGTACTTC. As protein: CASSLDGRSYEQYF.

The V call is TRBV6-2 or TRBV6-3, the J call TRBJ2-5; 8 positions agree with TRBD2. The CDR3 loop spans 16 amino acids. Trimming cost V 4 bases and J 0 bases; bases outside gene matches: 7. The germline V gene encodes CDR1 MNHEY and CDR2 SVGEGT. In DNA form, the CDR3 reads TGTGCCAGCAGTTTCCGTAGCGGGGCACACCAAGAGACCCAGTACTTC. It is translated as CASSFRSGAHQETQYF.

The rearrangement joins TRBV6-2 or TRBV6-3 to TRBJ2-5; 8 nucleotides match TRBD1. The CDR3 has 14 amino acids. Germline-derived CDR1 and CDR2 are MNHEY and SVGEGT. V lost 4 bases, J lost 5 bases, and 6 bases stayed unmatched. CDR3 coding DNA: TGTGCCAGCAGTTCGGGACAGGCCAGGGAGACCCAGTACTTC. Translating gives CASSSGQARETQYF.

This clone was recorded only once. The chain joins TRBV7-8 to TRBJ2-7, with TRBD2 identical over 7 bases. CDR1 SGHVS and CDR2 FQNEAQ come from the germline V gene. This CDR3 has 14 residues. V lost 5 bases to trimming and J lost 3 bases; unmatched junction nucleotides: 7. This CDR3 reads CASSLPGLDYEQYF. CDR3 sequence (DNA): TGTGCCAGCAGCCTTCCTGGACTAGACTACGAGCAGTACTTC.

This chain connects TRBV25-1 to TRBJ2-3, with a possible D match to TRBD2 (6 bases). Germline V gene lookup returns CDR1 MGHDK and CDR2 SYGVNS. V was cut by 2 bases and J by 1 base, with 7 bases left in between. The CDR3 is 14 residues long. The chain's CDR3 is CASSETGGTDTQYF. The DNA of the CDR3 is TGTGCCAGCAGTGAAACGGGGGGCACAGATACGCAGTATTTT.

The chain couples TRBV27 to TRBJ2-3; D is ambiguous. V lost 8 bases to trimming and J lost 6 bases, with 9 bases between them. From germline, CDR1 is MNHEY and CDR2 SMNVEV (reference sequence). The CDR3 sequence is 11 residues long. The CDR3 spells CASRHRDTQYF. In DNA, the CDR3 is TGTGCCAGCCGCCACCGGGATACGCAGTATTTT.

The CDR3 reads CASTPTGSSNQPQHF. DNA for the CDR3: TGTGCCAGCACCCCGACAGGTAGCAGCAATCAGCCCCAGCATTTT. The chain combines TRBV21-1 with TRBJ1-5; TRBD1 reflects the table's D call only, with no check against the DNA. TRBV21-1 is flagged as a pseudogene. The CDR3 sequence is 15 residues long.

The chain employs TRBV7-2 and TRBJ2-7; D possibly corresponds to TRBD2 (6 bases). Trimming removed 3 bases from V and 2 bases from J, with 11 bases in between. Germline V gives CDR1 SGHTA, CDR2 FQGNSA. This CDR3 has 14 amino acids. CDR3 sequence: CASSFTTGAYEQYF. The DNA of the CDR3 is TGTGCCAGCAGCTTTACGACGGGAGCCTACGAGCAGTACTTC.

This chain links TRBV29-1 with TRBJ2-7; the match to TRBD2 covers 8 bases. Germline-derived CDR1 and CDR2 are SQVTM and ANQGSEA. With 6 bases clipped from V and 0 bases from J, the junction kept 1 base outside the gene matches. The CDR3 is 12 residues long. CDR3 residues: CSVLAGSYEQYF. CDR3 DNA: TGCAGCGTCCTAGCGGGCTCCTACGAGCAGTACTTC.

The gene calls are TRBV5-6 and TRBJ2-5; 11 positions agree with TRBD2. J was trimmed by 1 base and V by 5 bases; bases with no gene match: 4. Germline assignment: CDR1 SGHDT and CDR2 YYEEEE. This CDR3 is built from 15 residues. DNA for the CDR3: TGTGCCAGCAGGTCTAGCGGGGGGCTCCAAGAGACCCAGTACTTC. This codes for CASRSSGGLQETQYF.

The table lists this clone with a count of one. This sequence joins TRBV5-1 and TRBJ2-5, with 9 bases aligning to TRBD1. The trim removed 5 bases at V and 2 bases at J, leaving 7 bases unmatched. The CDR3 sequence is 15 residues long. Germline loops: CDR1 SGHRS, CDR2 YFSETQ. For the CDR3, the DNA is TGCGCCAGCAGAAGAGTCGGGACAGGGCAAGAGACCCAGTACTTC. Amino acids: CASRRVGTGQETQYF.

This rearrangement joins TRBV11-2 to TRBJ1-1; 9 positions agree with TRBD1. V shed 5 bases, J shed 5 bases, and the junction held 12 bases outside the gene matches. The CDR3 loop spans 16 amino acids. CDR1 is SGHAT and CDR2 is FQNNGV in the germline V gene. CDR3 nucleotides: TGTGCCAGCAGCCAATTACCGGGACAGGGTAGTACTGAAGCTTTCTTT. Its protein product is CASSQLPGQGSTEAFF. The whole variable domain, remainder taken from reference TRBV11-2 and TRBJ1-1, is EAGVAQSPRYKIIEKRQSVAFWCNPISGHATLYWYQQILGQGPKLLIQFQNNGVVDDSQLPKDRFSAERLKGVDSTLKIQPAKLEDSAVYLCASSQLPGQGSTEAFFGQGTRLTVV.

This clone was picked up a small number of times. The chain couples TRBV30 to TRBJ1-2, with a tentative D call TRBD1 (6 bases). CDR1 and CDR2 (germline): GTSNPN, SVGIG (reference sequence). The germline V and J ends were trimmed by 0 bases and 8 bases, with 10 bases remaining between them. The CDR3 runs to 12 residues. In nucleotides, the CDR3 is TGTGCCTGGAGTGTATCAGGGGAAGGCTACACCTTC. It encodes CAWSVSGEGYTF.

CDR3 region: CASSTLPMVTSQGRNTGELFF. CDR3 coding DNA: TGTGCCAGCAGCACGCTCCCCATGGTGACCAGTCAGGGGCGAAACACCGGGGAGCTGTTTTTT. The V call is TRBV7-3, the J call TRBJ2-2; D is possibly TRBD1 (6 bases). This CDR3 has 21 amino acids. Germline assignment: CDR1 SGHTA and CDR2 FQGTGA. The V gene lost 5 bases and the J gene lost 2 bases, with 30 bases spanning the gap.

The CDR3 coding sequence is TGTGCCAGCAGCCTGCAGGGTTCGGGTGGCTACACCTTC. Amino acid sequence: CASSLQGSGGYTF. The rearrangement joins TRBV27 to TRBJ1-2; D may be TRBD1 (5 bases). This CDR3 is built from 13 residues. With 6 bases removed from V and 7 bases from J, the gap between germline ends came to 15 bases. Germline CDR1 reads MNHEY; CDR2 reads SMNVEV (reference sequence).

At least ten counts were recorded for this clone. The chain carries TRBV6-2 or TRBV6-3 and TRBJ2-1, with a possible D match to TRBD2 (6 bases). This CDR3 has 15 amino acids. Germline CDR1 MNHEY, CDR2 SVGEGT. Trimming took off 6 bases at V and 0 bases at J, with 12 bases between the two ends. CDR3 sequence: CASSTGVYSYNEQFF. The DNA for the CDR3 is TGTGCCAGCAGCACGGGGGTCTACTCCTACAATGAGCAGTTCTTC.

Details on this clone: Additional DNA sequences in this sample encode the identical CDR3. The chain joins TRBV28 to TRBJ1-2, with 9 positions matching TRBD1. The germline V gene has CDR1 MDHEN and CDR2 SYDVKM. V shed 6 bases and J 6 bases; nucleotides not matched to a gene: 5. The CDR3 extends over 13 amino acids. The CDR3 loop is CASRGTGRDGYTF. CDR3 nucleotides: TGTGCCAGCAGGGGGACAGGGCGGGATGGCTACACCTTC.

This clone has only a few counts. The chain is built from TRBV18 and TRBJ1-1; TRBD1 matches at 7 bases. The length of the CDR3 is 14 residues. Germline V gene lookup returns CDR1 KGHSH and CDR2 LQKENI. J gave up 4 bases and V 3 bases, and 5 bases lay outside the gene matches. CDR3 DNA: TGTGCCAGCTCACCGACGACAGGGACCACTGAAGCTTTCTTT. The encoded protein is CASSPTTGTTEAFF.

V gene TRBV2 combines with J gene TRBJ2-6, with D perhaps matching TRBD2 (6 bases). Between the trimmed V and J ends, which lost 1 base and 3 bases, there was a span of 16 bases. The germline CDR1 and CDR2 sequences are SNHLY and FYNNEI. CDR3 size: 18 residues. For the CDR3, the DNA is TGTGCCAGCAGTGAAGAGGTTATTGGGGGGTATGGGGCCAACGTCCTGACTTTC. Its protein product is CASSEEVIGGYGANVLTF.

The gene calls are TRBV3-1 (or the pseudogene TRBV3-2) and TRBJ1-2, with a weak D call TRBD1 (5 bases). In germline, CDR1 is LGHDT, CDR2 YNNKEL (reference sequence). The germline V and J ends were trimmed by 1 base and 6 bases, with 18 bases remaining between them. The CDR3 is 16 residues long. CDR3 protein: CASSQGPTVGLNGYTF. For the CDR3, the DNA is TGTGCCAGCAGCCAAGGGCCGACAGTGGGGCTGAATGGCTACACCTTC.